A selection of T cell receptor beta chains follows, all from one sample in a study of cytomegalovirus exposure and HLA in healthy donors. Generated by immunoSEQ multiplex PCR, the TCRdb table keeps only in-frame clones and is missing some. The sample lists 100,000 to 150,000 clones; less than 90% were seen once. The sequenced material came from PBMCs. All receptors derive from a man aged 18 to 29 in good health and CMV-seropositive. Each CDR3 is given with its conserved first and last residue. The D gene is left open where the match is weak. Expanded clones are given a class, and other clones once, few, many or no size at all.

cdr3_aa,cdr3_nt,v_call,d_call,j_call,clone_size
CASSSGGNEQFF,TGTGCCAGCAGCTCGGGGGGAAATGAGCAGTTCTTC,TRBV7-8,TRBD2,TRBJ2-1,.
CAEGFREQFF,TGTGCAGAGGGTTTCAGGGAGCAGTTCTTC,TRBV11-2,.,TRBJ2-1,.
CASSLALGQRNTIYF,TGTGCCAGCAGCTTAGCGCTAGGGCAGCGGAACACCATATATTTT,TRBV7-2,.,TRBJ1-3,.
CASSPGLAGGTDTQYF,TGCGCCAGCAGCCCCGGCCTAGCGGGGGGGACAGATACGCAGTATTTT,TRBV4-3,TRBD2,TRBJ2-3,.
CASSEIPGAGTDTQYF,TGTGCCAGCAGTGAAATCCCAGGGGCTGGGACAGATACGCAGTATTTT,TRBV6-1,.,TRBJ2-3,.
CASSLGGSGGSYEQYF,TGTGCCAGCAGCTTAGGCGGGTCAGGGGGCTCCTACGAGCAGTACTTC,TRBV7-2,TRBD1,TRBJ2-7,few
CASSYSVGRGYEQYF,TGTGCCAGCAGTTACTCGGTGGGTCGGGGCTACGAGCAGTACTTC,TRBV6-5,.,TRBJ2-7,once
CASRGQSGNSPLHF,TGTGCCAGCCGGGGACAGTCTGGGAATTCACCCCTCCACTTT,TRBV6-4,TRBD1,TRBJ1-6,.
CASSHIQDTEAFF,TGTGCCAGCAGTCATATACAGGACACTGAAGCTTTCTTT,TRBV28,.,TRBJ1-1,.
CAIGGTRESQPQHF,TGTGCCATCGGGGGGACGAGGGAGTCTCAGCCCCAGCATTTT,TRBV10-3,.,TRBJ1-5,.
CASSLETGYQPQHF,TGTGCCAGCAGCTTAGAGACGGGGTACCAGCCCCAGCATTTT,TRBV7-6,.,TRBJ1-5,.
CATSTELRGAQYF,TGTGCCACCAGCACTGAACTTCGCGGGGCGCAGTATTTT,TRBV15,.,TRBJ2-3,.
CASRWKAGGEQYF,TGTGCCTCCCGTTGGAAGGCGGGGGGCGAGCAGTACTTC,TRBV25-1,TRBD2,TRBJ2-7,.
CASSLMTTRTDTQYF,TGCGCCAGCAGCCTCATGACTACTCGCACAGATACGCAGTATTTT,TRBV4-3,.,TRBJ2-3,.
CASSGSTGKNTEAFF,TGTGCCAGCAGTGGATCCACAGGGAAGAACACTGAAGCTTTCTTT,TRBV6-1,.,TRBJ1-1,.
CASSYSSLGRENIQYF,TGTGCCAGCAGTTACTCAAGTTTGGGCCGCGAAAACATTCAGTACTTC,TRBV6-5,.,TRBJ2-4,.
CASSHGTGGSEKLFF,TGCGCCAGCAGCCATGGGACAGGGGGGTCAGAAAAACTGTTTTTT,TRBV4-3,TRBD1,TRBJ1-4,.
CASSLTWAEAFF,TGTGCCAGCAGTTTGACGTGGGCCGAAGCTTTCTTT,TRBV28,.,TRBJ1-1,.
CASSPTGSGANVLTF,TGTGCCAGCTCACCGACAGGGTCTGGGGCCAACGTCCTGACTTTC,TRBV18,TRBD1,TRBJ2-6,.
CASSELAGGKDTQYF,TGTGCCAGCAGTGAATTAGCGGGGGGGAAAGATACGCAGTATTTT,TRBV6-4,TRBD2,TRBJ2-3,.
CASTWQGSSPLHF,TGTGCCAGCACCTGGCAGGGATCTTCACCCCTCCACTTT,TRBV27,.,TRBJ1-6,.
CASSLGGVNEQFF,TGTGCCAGCAGCTTAGGAGGCGTGAATGAGCAGTTCTTC,TRBV7-9,.,TRBJ2-1,.
CASSLVSTEAFF,TGTGCCAGCAGCTTAGTGAGCACTGAAGCTTTCTTT,TRBV11-2,.,TRBJ1-1,.
CASSSNNDQPQHF,TGTGCCAGCAGTTCGAACAACGATCAGCCCCAGCATTTT,TRBV28,.,TRBJ1-5,.
CASSFGTGTQETQYF,TGCGCCAGCAGCTTCGGGACAGGGACCCAAGAGACCCAGTACTTC,TRBV5-1,TRBD1,TRBJ2-5,.
CASSEAQGGGYTF,TGTGCCAGCAGTGAAGCGCAGGGAGGCGGCTACACCTTC,TRBV6-1,.,TRBJ1-2,.
CASSLSASGAGTYNEQFF,TGTGCCAGCAGTTTATCGGCCTCAGGGGCGGGCACCTACAATGAGCAGTTCTTC,TRBV27,.,TRBJ2-1,.
CASSVSGTGNYEQYF,TGTGCCAGCAGTGTCTCCGGGACAGGGAACTACGAGCAGTACTTC,TRBV6-4,TRBD1,TRBJ2-7,once